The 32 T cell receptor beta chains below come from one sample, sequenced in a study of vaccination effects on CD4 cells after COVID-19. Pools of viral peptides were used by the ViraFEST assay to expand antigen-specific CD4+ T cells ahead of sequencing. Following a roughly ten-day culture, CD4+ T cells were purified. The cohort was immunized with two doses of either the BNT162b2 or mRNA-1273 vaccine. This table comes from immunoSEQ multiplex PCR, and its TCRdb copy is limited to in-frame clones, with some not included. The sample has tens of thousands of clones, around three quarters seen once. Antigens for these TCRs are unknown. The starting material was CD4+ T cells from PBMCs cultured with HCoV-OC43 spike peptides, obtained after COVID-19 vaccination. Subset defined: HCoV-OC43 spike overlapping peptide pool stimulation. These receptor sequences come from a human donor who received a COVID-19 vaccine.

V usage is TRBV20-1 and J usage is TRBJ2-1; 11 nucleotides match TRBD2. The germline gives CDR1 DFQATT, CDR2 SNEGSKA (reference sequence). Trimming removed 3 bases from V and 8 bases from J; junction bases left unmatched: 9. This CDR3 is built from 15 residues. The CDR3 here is CSASPPLAGGHEQFF. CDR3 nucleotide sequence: TGCAGTGCTAGTCCCCCGCTAGCGGGAGGCCATGAGCAGTTCTTC.

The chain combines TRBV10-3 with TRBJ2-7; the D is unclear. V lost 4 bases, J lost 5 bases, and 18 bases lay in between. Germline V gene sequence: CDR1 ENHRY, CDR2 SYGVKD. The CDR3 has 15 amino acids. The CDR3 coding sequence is TGTGCCATCAGTGGATCAAGGTCAGGTGGGGACGAGCAGTACTTC. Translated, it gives CAISGSRSGGDEQYF.

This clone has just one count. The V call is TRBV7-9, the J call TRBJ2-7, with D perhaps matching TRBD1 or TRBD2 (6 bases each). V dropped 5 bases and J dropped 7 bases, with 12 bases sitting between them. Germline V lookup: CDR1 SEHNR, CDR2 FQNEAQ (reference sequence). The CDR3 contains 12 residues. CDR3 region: CASSPRGDEQYF. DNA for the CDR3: TGTGCCAGCAGCCCGAGGGGGGATGAGCAGTACTTC.

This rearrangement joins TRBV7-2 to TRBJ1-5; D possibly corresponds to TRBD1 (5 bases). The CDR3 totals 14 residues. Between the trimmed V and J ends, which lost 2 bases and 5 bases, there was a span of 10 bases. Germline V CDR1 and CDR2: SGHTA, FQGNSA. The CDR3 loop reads CASSLRGWDQPQHF. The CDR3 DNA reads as TGTGCCAGCAGCTTAAGGGGATGGGATCAGCCCCAGCATTTT. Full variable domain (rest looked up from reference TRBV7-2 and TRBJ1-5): GAGVSQSPSNKVTEKGKDVELRCDPISGHTALYWYRQSLGQGLEFLIYFQGNSAPDKSGLPSDRFSAERTGGSVSTLTIQRTQQEDSAVYLCASSLRGWDQPQHFGDGTRLSIL.

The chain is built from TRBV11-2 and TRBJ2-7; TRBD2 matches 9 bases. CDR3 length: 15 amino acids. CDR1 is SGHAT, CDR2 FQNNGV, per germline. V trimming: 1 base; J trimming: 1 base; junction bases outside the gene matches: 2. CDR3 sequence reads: CASSLVAGASYEQYF. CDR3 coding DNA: TGTGCCAGCAGCTTAGTAGCGGGGGCTTCCTACGAGCAGTACTTC.

The CDR3 DNA is TGTGCCAGTTGTAGGACTAGAGGAGCAGATACGCAGTATTTT. It codes for CASCRTRGADTQYF. This sequence joins TRBV19 and TRBJ2-3; 7 bases agree with TRBD2. Losses at the gene ends were 8 bases for V and 4 bases for J; bases not matched to a gene: 9. Looked up from germline, CDR1 is LNHDA and CDR2 is SQIVND (reference sequence). There are 14 residues in the CDR3.

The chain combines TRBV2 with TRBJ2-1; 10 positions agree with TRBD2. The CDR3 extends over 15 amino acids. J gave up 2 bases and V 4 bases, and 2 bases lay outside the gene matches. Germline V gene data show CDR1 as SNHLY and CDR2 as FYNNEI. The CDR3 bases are TGTGCCAGCAGTGTCAGCGGGGGGGCCTACAATGAGCAGTTCTTC. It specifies CASSVSGGAYNEQFF.

The CDR3, as DNA: TGTGCCAGCACTATCCCGACTAGCGGGACGGAGACCCAGTACTTC. Translating gives CASTIPTSGTETQYF. The genes are TRBV2 and TRBJ2-5; 11 bases map to TRBD2. Germline values: CDR1 SNHLY, CDR2 FYNNEI. After removal of 7 bases from V and 5 bases from J, the junction contained 9 bases not matched to a gene. CDR3 length: 15 amino acids. The full variable domain, rest sourced from reference TRBV2 and TRBJ2-5, is EPEVTQTPSHQVTQMGQEVILRCVPISNHLYFYWYRQILGQKVEFLVSFYNNEISEKSEIFDDQFSVERPDGSNFTLKIRSTKLEDSAMYFCASTIPTSGTETQYFGPGTRLLVL.

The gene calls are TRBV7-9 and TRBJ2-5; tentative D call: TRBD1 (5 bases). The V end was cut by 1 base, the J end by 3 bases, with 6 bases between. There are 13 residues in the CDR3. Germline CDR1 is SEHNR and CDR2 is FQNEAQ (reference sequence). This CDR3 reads CASSLGGEETQYF. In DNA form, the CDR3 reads TGTGCCAGCAGCTTAGGGGGCGAAGAGACCCAGTACTTC.

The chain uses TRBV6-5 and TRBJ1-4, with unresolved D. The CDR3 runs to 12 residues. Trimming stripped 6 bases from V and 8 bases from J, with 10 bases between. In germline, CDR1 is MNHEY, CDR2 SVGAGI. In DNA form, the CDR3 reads TGTGCCAGCAGCTCCCCGGGGGAAAAACTGTTTTTT. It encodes CASSSPGEKLFF.

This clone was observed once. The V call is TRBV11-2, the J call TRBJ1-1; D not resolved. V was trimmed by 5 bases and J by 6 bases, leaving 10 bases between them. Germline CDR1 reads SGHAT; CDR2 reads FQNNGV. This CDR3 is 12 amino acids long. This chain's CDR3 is CASSRDRSEAFF. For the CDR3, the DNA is TGTGCCAGCAGCCGAGACCGATCTGAAGCTTTCTTT.

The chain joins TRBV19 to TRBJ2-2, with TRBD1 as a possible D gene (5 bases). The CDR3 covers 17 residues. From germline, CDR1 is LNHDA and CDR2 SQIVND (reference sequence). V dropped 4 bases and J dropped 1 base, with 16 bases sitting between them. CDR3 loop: CASSNWGPVENTGELFF. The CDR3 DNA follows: TGTGCCAGTAGTAATTGGGGCCCAGTCGAGAACACCGGGGAGCTGTTTTTT.

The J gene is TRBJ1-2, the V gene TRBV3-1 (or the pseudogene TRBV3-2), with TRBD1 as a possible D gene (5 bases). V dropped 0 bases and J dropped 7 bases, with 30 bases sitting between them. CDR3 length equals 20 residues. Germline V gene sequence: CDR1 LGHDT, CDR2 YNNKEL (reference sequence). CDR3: CASSQDSVQAFRIGYSGYTF. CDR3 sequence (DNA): TGTGCCAGCAGCCAAGATTCGGTACAGGCTTTTCGGATAGGGTATAGTGGCTACACCTTC.

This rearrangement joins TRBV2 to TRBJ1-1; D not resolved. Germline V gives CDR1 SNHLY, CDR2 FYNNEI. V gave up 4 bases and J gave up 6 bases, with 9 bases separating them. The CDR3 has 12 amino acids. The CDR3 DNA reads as TGTGCCAGCAGTGGACCCGGTTCTGAAGCTTTCTTT. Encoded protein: CASSGPGSEAFF.

The CDR3: CASSSLGRRGYTF. The CDR3, as DNA: TGTGCCAGCAGCTCACTGGGCCGGCGTGGCTACACCTTC. The chain links TRBV7-9 to TRBJ1-2; D is uncertain. Trimming took off 4 bases at V and 7 bases at J, with 13 bases between the two ends. The CDR3 sequence is 13 residues long. The germline V gene encodes CDR1 SEHNR and CDR2 FQNEAQ (reference sequence). The full variable domain, completed using reference TRBV7-9 and TRBJ1-2, is DTGVSQNPRHKITKRGQNVTFRCDPISEHNRLYWYRQTLGQGPEFLTYFQNEAQLEKSRLLSDRFSAERPKGSFSTLEIQRTEQGDSAMYLCASSSLGRRGYTFGSGTRLTVV.

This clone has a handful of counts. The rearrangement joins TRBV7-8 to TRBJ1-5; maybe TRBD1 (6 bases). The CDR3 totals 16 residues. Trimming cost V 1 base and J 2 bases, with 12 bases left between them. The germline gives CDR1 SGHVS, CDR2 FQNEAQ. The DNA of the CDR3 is TGTGCCAGCAGCTTAGTACAGGGAGAGGGCAATCAGCCCCAGCATTTT. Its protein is CASSLVQGEGNQPQHF.

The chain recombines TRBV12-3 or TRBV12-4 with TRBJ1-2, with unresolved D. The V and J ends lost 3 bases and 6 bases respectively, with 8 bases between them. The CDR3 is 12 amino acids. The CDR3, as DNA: TGTGCCAGCAGTTTCGGGGATCATGGCTACACCTTC. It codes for CASSFGDHGYTF.

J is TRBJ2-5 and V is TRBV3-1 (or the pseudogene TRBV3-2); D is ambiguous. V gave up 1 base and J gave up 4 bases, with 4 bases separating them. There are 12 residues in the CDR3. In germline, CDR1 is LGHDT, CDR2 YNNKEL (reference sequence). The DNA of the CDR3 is TGTGCCAGCAGCCAAGCAGGAGAGACCCAGTACTTC. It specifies CASSQAGETQYF.

The CDR3 region has the DNA TGTGCCAGCAGCATAGAACCGGGCTCTAACTATGGCTACACCTTC. This gives the protein CASSIEPGSNYGYTF. V and J are TRBV7-8 and TRBJ1-2; D not resolved. V lost 5 bases, J lost 0 bases, and 13 bases lay in between. Germline CDR1 is SGHVS and CDR2 is FQNEAQ. The CDR3 loop spans 15 amino acids.

Written as DNA, the CDR3 is TGTGCCAGCAGCCAAGGGGTGCGAGATACGCAGTATTTT. It yields the protein CASSQGVRDTQYF. The chain carries TRBV3-1 (or the pseudogene TRBV3-2) and TRBJ2-3; no reliable D call. The germline CDR1 and CDR2 sequences are LGHDT and YNNKEL (reference sequence). This CDR3 spans 13 amino acids. Trimming took 1 base from V and 5 from J, leaving 7 bases between them.

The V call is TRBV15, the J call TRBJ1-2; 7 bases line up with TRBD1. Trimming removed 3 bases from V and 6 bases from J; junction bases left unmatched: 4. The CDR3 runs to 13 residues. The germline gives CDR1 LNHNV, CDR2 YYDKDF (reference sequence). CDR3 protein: CATSRGQRNGYTF. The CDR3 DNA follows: TGTGCCACCAGCAGGGGACAGCGTAATGGCTACACCTTC.

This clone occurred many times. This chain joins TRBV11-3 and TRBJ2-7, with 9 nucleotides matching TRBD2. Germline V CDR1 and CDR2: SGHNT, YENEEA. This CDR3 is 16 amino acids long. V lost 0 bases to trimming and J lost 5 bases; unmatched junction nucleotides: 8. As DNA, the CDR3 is TGTGCCAGCAGCTTAGATGGGCGGGAGGGCCGCGACGAGCAGTACTTC. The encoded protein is CASSLDGREGRDEQYF.

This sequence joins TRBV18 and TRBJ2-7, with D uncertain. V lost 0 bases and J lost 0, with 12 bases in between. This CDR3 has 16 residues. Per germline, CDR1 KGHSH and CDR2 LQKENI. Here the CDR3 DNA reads TGTGCCAGCTCACCACCGTTCACAAGGAGCTCCTACGAGCAGTACTTC. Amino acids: CASSPPFTRSSYEQYF.

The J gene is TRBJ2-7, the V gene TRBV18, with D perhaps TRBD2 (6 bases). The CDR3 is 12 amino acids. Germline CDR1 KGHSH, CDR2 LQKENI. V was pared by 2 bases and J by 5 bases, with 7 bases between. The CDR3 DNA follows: TGTGCCAGCTCACCAGCGGGGCACGAGCAGTACTTC. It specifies CASSPAGHEQYF.

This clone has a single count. CDR3 nucleotide sequence: TGTGCCAGCAGTTTAAAGGGGGTAAAAGGACGGTTCTTC. Its translation is CASSLKGVKGRFF. The rearrangement links TRBV12-3 or TRBV12-4 to TRBJ2-1; a possible D gene is TRBD1 (6 bases). Trimming took off 2 bases at V and 15 bases at J, with 17 bases between the two ends. This CDR3 comprises 13 residues.

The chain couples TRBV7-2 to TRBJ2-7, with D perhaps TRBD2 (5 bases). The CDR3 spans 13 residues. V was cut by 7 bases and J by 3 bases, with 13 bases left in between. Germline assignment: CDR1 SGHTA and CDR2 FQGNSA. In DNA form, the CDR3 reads TGTGCCAGCAAACAGCGGAACGGCTACGAGCAGTACTTC. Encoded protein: CASKQRNGYEQYF.

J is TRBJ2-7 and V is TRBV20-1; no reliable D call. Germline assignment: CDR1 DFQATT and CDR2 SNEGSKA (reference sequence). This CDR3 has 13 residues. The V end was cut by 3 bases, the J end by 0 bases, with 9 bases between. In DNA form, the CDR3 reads TGCAGTGCTAGTCAGAGAATCTCCTACGAGCAGTACTTC. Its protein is CSASQRISYEQYF.

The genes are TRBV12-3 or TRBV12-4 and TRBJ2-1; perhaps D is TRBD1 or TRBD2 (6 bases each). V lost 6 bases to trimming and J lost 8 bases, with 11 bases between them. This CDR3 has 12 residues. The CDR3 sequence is CASRSGGDEQFF. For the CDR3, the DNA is TGTGCCAGCAGATCCGGGGGCGATGAGCAGTTCTTC.

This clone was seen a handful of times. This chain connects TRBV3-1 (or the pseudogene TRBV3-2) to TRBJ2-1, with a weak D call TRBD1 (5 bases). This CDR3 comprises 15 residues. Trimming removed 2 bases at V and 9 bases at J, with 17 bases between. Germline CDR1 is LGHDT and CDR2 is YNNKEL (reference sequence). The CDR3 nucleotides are TGTGCCAGCAGCCAATGGGCAGGCCAAAGGGGTGAGCAGTTCTTC. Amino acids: CASSQWAGQRGEQFF.

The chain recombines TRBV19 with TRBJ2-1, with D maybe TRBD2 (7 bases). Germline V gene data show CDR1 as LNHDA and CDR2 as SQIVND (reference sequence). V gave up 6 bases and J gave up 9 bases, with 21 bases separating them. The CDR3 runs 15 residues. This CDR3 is CASSGGPLFLGEQFF. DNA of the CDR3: TGTGCCAGTAGCGGGGGGCCGCTTTTTCTTGGTGAGCAGTTCTTC. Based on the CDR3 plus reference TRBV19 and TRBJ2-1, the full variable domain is DGGITQSPKYLFRKEGQNVTLSCEQNLNHDAMYWYRQDPGQGLRLIYYSQIVNDFQKGDIAEGYSVSREKKESFPLTVTSAQKNPTAFYLCASSGGPLFLGEQFFGPGTRLTVL.

The CDR3 loop reads CASSTDRNTEAFF. The CDR3 coding sequence is TGTGCCAGCAGTACCGACAGGAACACTGAAGCTTTCTTT. The chain joins TRBV6-4 to TRBJ1-1; possible D gene TRBD1, 5 bases. From germline, CDR1 is MRHNA and CDR2 SNTAGT. Trimming cost V 5 bases and J 1 base, with 8 bases left between them. The CDR3 spans 13 residues.

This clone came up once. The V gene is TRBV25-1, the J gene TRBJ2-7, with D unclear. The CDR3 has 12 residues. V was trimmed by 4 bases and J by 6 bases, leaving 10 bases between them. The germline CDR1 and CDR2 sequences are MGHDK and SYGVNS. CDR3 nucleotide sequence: TGTGCCAGCAGTGTTGGAGTTGGCGAGCAGTACTTC. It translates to CASSVGVGEQYF.